This T cell receptor (beta chain) was recorded in a study of metastatic and nonmetastatic thyroid tumors. The overall study: Repertoire data that came from the blood and tumor or nodule tissue of malignant and benign thyroid patients were compared.

This clone came up a few times. What it binds is not known. Every patient was untreated before thyroid surgery. Looked up from germline, CDR1 is MNHEY and CDR2 is SVGAGI. The CDR3 consists of 13 residues. V lost 0 bases, J lost 10 bases, and 13 bases lay in between. General observations from the study: Reported TCR beta diversity, measured in blood and tumor, was significantly higher for malignant thyroid tumors than for benign nodules.

Original analysis: The study built a papillary thyroid cancer distant-metastasis classifier from CDR3 differences across clinicopathological groups. Using MiXCR, TCRdb re-called clones from the PCR reads. The V and J calls shown here were made by TCRdb, not taken from the authors' results. The table shows about 14,000 clones, with roughly 29% occurring only once. The chain joins TRBV6-5 to TRBJ2-7; D is unclear. The TCR originated in a female donor with papillary thyroid cancer or a benign thyroid nodule (not recorded which). Some clones in this sample may be carry-over from other donors' samples. Sequencing input: tumor tissue. The CDR3 reads CASSYSLGQDQYF. CDR3 coding DNA: TGTGCCAGCAGTTACTCGCTCGGGCAGGATCAGTACTTC.